This TCR beta chain was found in a study of shared clonotypes between healthy human individuals (dated by TCRdb to 2018 to 2021). Some background on the complete study: A couple of women and three men aged 18 to 49 years were included in the cohort. For each donor, CD4 naive and CD4 memory were each run on three plates, CD8 naive on two plates, and CD8 memory on one plate. The study deeply sequenced blood TCR repertoires of 5 or 6 healthy adults to estimate repertoire size and the extent of clonotype sharing between individuals. To increase sequencing depth and limit assay-specific biases, TCR repertoire library preparation and sequencing were carried out by different laboratories using diverse techniques. Between about 0.94 and 8.9 billion PBMCs per donor were obtained by leukapheresis. Broader findings and caveats from the paper: Sampling was restricted to blood, and TCR repertoires in tissues likely differ from the TCR repertoires found in blood. Because the study included a small number of donors, the genetic and exposure-history diversity represented was limited. Clonotypes shared by all four sorted-subset donors showed higher generation probabilities than non-shared clonotypes. Naive subsets generally had larger estimated clonotype richness than memory subsets did. About 4.5% of naive CD4, around 3.6% of naive CD8, 2.3% of memory CD4, and more than 0.35% of memory CD8 clonotypes were shared across several donors. Pairwise subsampling led to the expectation that sequencing depth would affect the degree of clonotype sharing among donors. Incomplete sequencing was indicated by rarefaction of sorted-subset datasets, despite the large sequencing depth.

This clone was seen once. What this receptor recognizes is not known. Base qualities are not provided; no much larger clone lies one nucleotide away. The donors were healthy, HIV-negative adults with no recently reported acute infections or vaccinations. Every donor was a Caucasian adult living in Nashville, Tennessee, USA. The CD8 memory samples were a combination of magnetically selected CD45RO+ cells and CCR7-negative CD45RA+ effector memory (TemRA) cells. Blood was obtained by leukapheresis, after which PBMCs were separated by Ficoll-Histopaque density gradient centrifugation and cryopreserved in liquid nitrogen vapor phase. Purity and quantity of every magnetically sorted T cell population were checked by analytical flow cytometry. Each sorted fraction had its genomic DNA isolated and then quantified by UV absorbance on a Nanodrop 2000c. Using the deep immunoSEQ assay, multiplex PCR amplified TCR CDR3 regions from genomic DNA. Genomic DNA extracted from each cell subset was distributed evenly over all wells of several immunoSEQ 96-well plates, and each plate served as one replicate. For sorted subsets, around 200 ng genomic DNA, equal to tens of thousands of T cell genomes, was loaded into each replicate PCR. Purified libraries were measured with a Qubit 3.0 fluorometer, size-checked on a Bioanalyzer 2100, and measured again with the KAPA Library Quantification kit. Every immunoSEQ 96-well plate was sequenced on a dedicated single-read 150-cycle Illumina NextSeq 550 flow cell. The paper's data handling went like this. Because the immunoSEQ output held only junctional sequences and lacked quality scores, the filtering could not match the filtering applied to full-length reads. Sequences were annotated with PyIR, a Python wrapper for IgBLAST v1.9, using IMGT germline references to assign V/J genes and CDR3. Reads were removed for weak V/J assignments (E-value above 1e-6), missing CDR3, stop codons, out-of-frame junctions, or ambiguous translated residues. V3J clonotypes were defined by identical inferred V gene, J gene, and CDR3 amino acid sequence. Percentage overlap between repertoires was calculated by dividing the number of shared unique clonotypes by the size of the smaller repertoire. Richness of each repertoire was evaluated using RTK rarefaction, the Chao1 estimator, and Recon v2.1 estimates of unobserved clonotypes. Generation probabilities were computed with OLGA for all TCRbeta clonotypes obtained by the gDNA method from several donors. Imported from immuneACCESS, the table was reduced by TCRdb to in-frame sequences with V and J called. These copies leave out some clones; in studies compared against another copy, an unresolved V gene accounts for under half, and the cause of the remainder is not known. Clone size and V and J calls were adopted from that table, with D and trimming inferred from the DNA. This sample gives approximately 92,000 clones in total; 60% to 70% of them show up just once. In total, the top ten clones hold approximately 50% of the sample.

The junction shows trimming of 1 base on V and 4 bases on J, plus 10 bases between the germline ends. Reading the germline V gene gives CDR1 SGHTA and CDR2 FQGNSA. Its CDR3 holds 14 amino acids, cysteine through phenylalanine. Kept here is only the CDR3 DNA, which spans 42 bases and is read in frame from base 1. This receptor was obtained from a young man in good health. The source material was memory CD8+ T cells sorted from blood. In light of the paper, this sample's cell subset or site label describes: CD45RO+ cells pooled with CCR7-negative TemRA cells. The sequence joins TRBV7-2 to TRBJ1-2; no confident D gene assignment can be made. The CDR3: CASSLDLVSYGYTF. The bases are TGTGCCAGCAGCTTAGACCTCGTTTCCTATGGCTACACCTTC.